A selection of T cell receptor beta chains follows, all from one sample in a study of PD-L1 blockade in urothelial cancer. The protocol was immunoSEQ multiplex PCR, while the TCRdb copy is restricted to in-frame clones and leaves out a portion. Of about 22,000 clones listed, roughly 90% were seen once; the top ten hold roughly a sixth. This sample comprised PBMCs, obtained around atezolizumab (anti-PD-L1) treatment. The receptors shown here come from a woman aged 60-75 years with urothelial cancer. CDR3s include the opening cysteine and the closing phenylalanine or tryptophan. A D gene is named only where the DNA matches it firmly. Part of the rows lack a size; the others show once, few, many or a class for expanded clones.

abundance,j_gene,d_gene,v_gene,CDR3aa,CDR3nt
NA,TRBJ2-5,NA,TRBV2,CASKDYYQETQYF,TGTGCCAGCAAGGACTACTACCAAGAGACCCAGTACTTC
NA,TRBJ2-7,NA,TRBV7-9,CASSPRVDSYEQYF,TGTGCCAGCAGCCCCAGGGTGGACTCCTACGAGCAGTACTTC
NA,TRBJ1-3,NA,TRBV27,CASSTDRSSGNTIYF,TGTGCCAGCAGCACCGACAGGAGCTCTGGAAACACCATATATTTT
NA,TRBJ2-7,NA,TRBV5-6,CASSGGIAYEQYF,TGTGCCAGCAGCGGGGGGATAGCCTACGAGCAGTACTTC
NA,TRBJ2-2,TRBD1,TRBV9,CASSIGTGGTGELFF,TGTGCCAGCAGCATCGGGACAGGGGGGACCGGGGAGCTGTTTTTT
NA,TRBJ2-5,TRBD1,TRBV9,CASSVDRAGGRETQYF,TGTGCCAGCAGCGTAGATCGGGCAGGGGGCCGAGAGACCCAGTACTTC
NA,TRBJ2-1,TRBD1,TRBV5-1,CASSTGDRESYNEQFF,TGCGCCAGCAGCACGGGGGACAGGGAGTCCTACAATGAGCAGTTCTTC
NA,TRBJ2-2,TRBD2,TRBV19,CASSETSGRAIGELFF,TGTGCCAGTAGTGAAACTAGCGGGAGGGCCATCGGGGAGCTGTTTTTT
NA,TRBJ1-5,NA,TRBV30,CACCGGPGGNQPQHF,TGTGCCTGTTGCGGGGGTCCCGGTGGCAATCAGCCCCAGCATTTT
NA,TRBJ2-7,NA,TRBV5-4,CASHRDSYEQYF,TGTGCCAGCCATCGGGACTCCTACGAGCAGTACTTC
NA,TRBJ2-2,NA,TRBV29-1,CSVAETGDTGELFF,TGCAGCGTTGCAGAAACAGGAGACACCGGGGAGCTGTTTTTT
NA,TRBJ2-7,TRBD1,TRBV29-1,CSVKDRVDSYEQYF,TGCAGCGTTAAGGACAGGGTTGACTCCTACGAGCAGTACTTC
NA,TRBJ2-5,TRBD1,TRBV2,CASRVNQGAETQYF,TGTGCCAGCAGGGTAAACCAGGGGGCCGAGACCCAGTACTTC
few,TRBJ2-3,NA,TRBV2,CASGEKAGLGTDTQYF,TGTGCCAGCGGGGAAAAGGCGGGGCTGGGCACAGATACGCAGTATTTT
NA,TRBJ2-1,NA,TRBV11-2,CASSLMAGRNNEQFF,TGTGCCAGCAGCTTAATGGCGGGGAGGAACAATGAGCAGTTCTTC
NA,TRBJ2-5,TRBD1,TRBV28,CATEDRVQETQYF,TGTGCCACGGAGGACAGGGTCCAAGAGACCCAGTACTTC
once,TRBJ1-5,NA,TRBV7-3,CASSPGLGQPQHF,TGTGCCAGCAGCCCCGGTCTAGGTCAGCCCCAGCATTTT
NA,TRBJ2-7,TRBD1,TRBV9,CASSVVGTGDYEQYF,TGTGCCAGCAGCGTAGTCGGGACAGGGGACTACGAGCAGTACTTC
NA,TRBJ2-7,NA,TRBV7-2,CASGTWGSTYEQYF,TGTGCCAGCGGTACGTGGGGCAGCACCTACGAGCAGTACTTC
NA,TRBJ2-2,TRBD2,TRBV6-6,CASSYDLAGAAGELFF,TGTGCCAGCAGTTACGACCTAGCGGGAGCGGCCGGGGAGCTGTTTTTT
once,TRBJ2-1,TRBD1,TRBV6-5,CASSSPGQGLNEQFF,TGTGCCAGCAGTTCACCGGGACAGGGCCTCAATGAGCAGTTCTTC
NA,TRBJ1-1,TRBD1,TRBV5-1,CASSVRQGIGTEAFF,TGCGCCAGCAGCGTCCGACAGGGGATCGGGACTGAAGCTTTCTTT
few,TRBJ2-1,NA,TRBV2,CASSAVNEQFF,TGTGCCAGCAGTGCCGTCAATGAGCAGTTCTTC
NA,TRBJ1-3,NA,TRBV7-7,CASSAGMQDTIYF,TGTGCCAGCAGCGCCGGGATGCAGGACACCATATATTTT
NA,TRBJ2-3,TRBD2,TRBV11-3,CASSLGQREVQDTQYF,TGTGCCAGCAGCTTAGGCCAGCGGGAGGTCCAAGATACGCAGTATTTT
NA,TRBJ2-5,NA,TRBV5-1,CASRAGTQETQYF,TGCGCCAGCCGGGCGGGCACACAAGAGACCCAGTACTTC
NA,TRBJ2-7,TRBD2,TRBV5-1,CASSLTSGVPYEQYF,TGCGCCAGCAGCTTGACTAGCGGGGTCCCCTACGAGCAGTACTTC
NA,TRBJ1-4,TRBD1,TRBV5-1,CASSPGTADNEKLFF,TGCGCCAGCAGCCCCGGGACAGCGGATAATGAAAAACTGTTTTTT
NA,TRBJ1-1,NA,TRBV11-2,CASSSQRGEAFF,TGTGCCAGCAGCTCCCAGCGAGGGGAAGCTTTCTTT
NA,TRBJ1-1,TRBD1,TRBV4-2,CASSQDNRQGYLGMNTEAFF,TGTGCCAGCAGCCAGGATAACCGACAGGGTTACCTGGGGATGAACACTGAAGCTTTCTTT
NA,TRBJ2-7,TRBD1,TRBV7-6,CASSPGQSYEQYF,TGTGCCAGCAGCCCGGGACAGTCCTACGAGCAGTACTTC
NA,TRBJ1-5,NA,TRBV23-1,CASSPTYHQNNQPQHF,TGCGCCAGCAGTCCCACCTACCACCAAAACAATCAGCCCCAGCATTTT
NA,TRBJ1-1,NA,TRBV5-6,CASSHGDMAEAFF,TGTGCCAGCAGCCACGGGGACATGGCTGAAGCTTTCTTT
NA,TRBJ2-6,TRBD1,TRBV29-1,CSVEERGQGISGANVLTF,TGCAGCGTTGAAGAGAGAGGACAGGGGATATCCGGGGCCAACGTCCTGACTTTC
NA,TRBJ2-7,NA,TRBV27,CASSLTGMGHYEQYF,TGTGCCAGCAGCTTAACAGGGATGGGGCACTACGAGCAGTACTTC
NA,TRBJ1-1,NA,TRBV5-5,CASSGIREAFF,TGTGCCAGCAGCGGTATCAGAGAAGCTTTCTTT
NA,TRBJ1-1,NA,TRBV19,CASRGGVGNTEAFF,TGTGCCAGTAGGGGGGGGGTCGGGAACACTGAAGCTTTCTTT
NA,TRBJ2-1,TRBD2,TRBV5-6,CASSLGLAGYNEQFF,TGTGCCAGCAGCTTGGGACTAGCGGGATACAATGAGCAGTTCTTC
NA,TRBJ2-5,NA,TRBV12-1,CASIPYGGGCGETQYF,TGTGCCAGCATCCCCTACGGGGGGGGGTGTGGGGAGACCCAGTACTTC